This T cell receptor beta chain was identified during a study of T cell changes during pregnancy in multiple sclerosis. Measured with immunoSEQ multiplex PCR; TCRdb has only the in-frame clones, and not every one. This sample has 59,000 or so clones, with 92% found just once. V dropped 0 bases and J dropped 3 bases, with 12 bases sitting between them. This CDR3 region has 15 residues. CDR1 is SGDLS, CDR2 YYNGEE, per germline. The sequence derives from a female donor in good health, enrolled as a control in a pregnancy study. V is TRBV9 and J is TRBJ1-2; D perhaps matches TRBD1 (5 bases). The material sequenced was peripheral blood, taken in the third trimester of pregnancy. CDR3 DNA: TGTGCCAGCAGCGTAGAATACCAGGGCCACTATGGCTACACCTTC. Residues: CASSVEYQGHYGYTF.